The T cell receptor (beta chain) under discussion was sequenced for a study of technical replicates of blood from a handful of donors. TCRdb keeps only in-frame clones here, not all; method: immunoSEQ multiplex PCR. Of some 57,000 clones in the sample, 97% were seen once. The clonotype was recovered from a human donor in good health. Sequenced input: T cells isolated from PBMCs.

CDR3 nucleotide sequence: TGTGCCAGCAGTTCCAGGACAGGGTCCTCCTACGAGCAGTACTTC. Translated, it gives CASSSRTGSSYEQYF. This chain joins TRBV27 and TRBJ2-7, with 8 bases aligning to TRBD1. The CDR3 contains 15 residues. V trimming: 4 bases; J trimming: 0 bases; junction bases outside the gene matches: 5. Germline CDR1 and CDR2: MNHEY and SMNVEV (reference sequence).